This is a list of T cell receptor beta chains from one sample in a study of regulatory T cells in long-lasting Graves disease. TCRdb itself ran the multiplex PCR reads through MiXCR, one entry per CDR3 protein. The repertoire has 310,000 or so distinct CDR3 sequences, about 18% of them found once; the top ten carry about 29%. Source: peripheral blood mononuclear cells (PBMCs), taken when the disease was refractory, from a patient treated with antithyroid drugs. All receptors come from a female donor with Graves disease. CDR3s include the opening cysteine and the closing phenylalanine or tryptophan. D genes are given only for firm matches. Clone size appears in some rows only: once, few, many, or a class for an expanded clone.

DNA: TGTGCCAGCTCACCAGGACTAGCCCTCTCTGGGGCCAACGTCCTGACTTTC; CDR3: CASSPGLALSGANVLTF; length: 17; size: NA; J: TRBJ2-6; D: TRBD2; V: TRBV18
DNA: TGTGCCAGCAGCCCTACAGGGGGGTGGGAGACCCAGTACTTC; CDR3: CASSPTGGWETQYF; length: 14; size: many; J: TRBJ2-5; D: TRBD1; V: TRBV11-3
DNA: TGCAGTGCTAGAGTTCGCGGGGCAGGGGGTTCCTACGAGCAGTACTTC; CDR3: CSARVRGAGGSYEQYF; length: 16; size: few; J: TRBJ2-7; D: NA; V: TRBV20-1
DNA: TGTGCCAGCGGGGACGTTAGCAATCAGCCCCAGCATTTT; CDR3: CASGDVSNQPQHF; length: 13; size: NA; J: TRBJ1-5; D: NA; V: TRBV7-8
DNA: TGTGCCACCAGCAGCCTCGGGACAGGGAAGCTACATGGCTACACCTTC; CDR3: CATSSLGTGKLHGYTF; length: 16; size: NA; J: TRBJ1-2; D: TRBD1; V: TRBV15
DNA: TGTGCCAGCAGCGTCCGCATGGCATACGGAATAATCTATGGCTACACCTTC; CDR3: CASSVRMAYGIIYGYTF; length: 17; size: many; J: TRBJ1-2; D: NA; V: TRBV11-2
DNA: TGTGCCACCAGTGAGGGGAGCTCCTACGAGCAGTACTTC; CDR3: CATSEGSSYEQYF; length: 13; size: many; J: TRBJ2-7; D: NA; V: TRBV24-1
DNA: TGTGCCAGCAGCGACCCCGGGGGGGTTGAGACCCAGTACTTC; CDR3: CASSDPGGVETQYF; length: 14; size: few; J: TRBJ2-5; D: TRBD2; V: TRBV6-1
DNA: TGTGCCAGCAGCGTAGACGGGATGACAGATACGCAGTATTTT; CDR3: CASSVDGMTDTQYF; length: 14; size: few; J: TRBJ2-3; D: NA; V: TRBV9
DNA: TGCAGTGCTCCCCGCCCGGGGACAGGGGGTGGTAATGAGCAGTTCTTC; CDR3: CSAPRPGTGGGNEQFF; length: 16; size: few; J: TRBJ2-1; D: TRBD1; V: TRBV20-1
DNA: TGTGCCAGCACCAAGACCGTGGGGACTGCGTACCAAGAGACCCAGTACTTC; CDR3: CASTKTVGTAYQETQYF; length: 17; size: many; J: TRBJ2-5; D: NA; V: TRBV11-2
DNA: TGTGCCAGCAGCTTATCTCTATCCACTGAAGCTTTCTTT; CDR3: CASSLSLSTEAFF; length: 13; size: many; J: TRBJ1-1; D: NA; V: TRBV7-9
DNA: TGTGCCAGCAGTTACTCGACGGATAGAACCGGGGAGCTGTTTTTT; CDR3: CASSYSTDRTGELFF; length: 15; size: NA; J: TRBJ2-2; D: NA; V: TRBV6-2/TRBV6-3
DNA: TGTGCCAGCAGTGCCGGGGGCTGGGGGCCCCCCTCCTACGAGCAGTACTTC; CDR3: CASSAGGWGPPSYEQYF; length: 17; size: many; J: TRBJ2-7; D: NA; V: TRBV28
DNA: TGTGCCAGCAGTTTCCCCGTGACTAGCGTCAACTACGAGCAGTACTTC; CDR3: CASSFPVTSVNYEQYF; length: 16; size: few; J: TRBJ2-7; D: TRBD2; V: TRBV27
DNA: TGCGCCAGCAGCCGTACGGTGTTCGCGAATCAGCCCCAGCATTTT; CDR3: CASSRTVFANQPQHF; length: 15; size: NA; J: TRBJ1-5; D: NA; V: TRBV4-1
DNA: TGTGCCAGCAGCTCGGTTGGGGGGCGCGGTTCTACTGAAGCTTTCTTT; CDR3: CASSSVGGRGSTEAFF; length: 16; size: few; J: TRBJ1-1; D: NA; V: TRBV7-9
DNA: TGCGCCAGCAGCTTGGGGCATAGCAATCAGCCCCAGCATTTT; CDR3: CASSLGHSNQPQHF; length: 14; size: NA; J: TRBJ1-5; D: NA; V: TRBV5-1
DNA: TGCGCCAGCTCAGGGAGGAATGAGCAGTTCTTC; CDR3: CASSGRNEQFF; length: 11; size: NA; J: TRBJ2-1; D: NA; V: TRBV5-1
DNA: TGTGCCAGCAGCCAGTCGACAGGGGGCTCCACAGATACGCAGTATTTT; CDR3: CASSQSTGGSTDTQYF; length: 16; size: NA; J: TRBJ2-3; D: TRBD1; V: TRBV7-9
DNA: TGTGCCAGCAGCCAAATAGAGAGCGGGAGTGGCAACGAGCAGTACTTC; CDR3: CASSQIESGSGNEQYF; length: 16; size: once; J: TRBJ2-7; D: TRBD2; V: TRBV5-4
DNA: TGTGCCAGCAGTTTGGCGGGGGGCACCATAGTCTATGGCTACACCTTC; CDR3: CASSLAGGTIVYGYTF; length: 16; size: NA; J: TRBJ1-2; D: NA; V: TRBV28
DNA: TGTGCCAGCACTAGGGACAGGGTGTCCTATGGCTACACCTTC; CDR3: CASTRDRVSYGYTF; length: 14; size: many; J: TRBJ1-2; D: TRBD1; V: TRBV6-1
DNA: TGTGCCAGCAGTAAGGACAGGGGACCTCCGTCAACTAATGAAAAACTGTTTTTT; CDR3: CASSKDRGPPSTNEKLFF; length: 18; size: many; J: TRBJ1-4; D: TRBD1; V: TRBV6-1
DNA: TGTGCCAGCAACCAAAGACCGACAGGGAAAGGACAGGCTTTCTTT; CDR3: CASNQRPTGKGQAFF; length: 15; size: many; J: TRBJ1-1; D: TRBD1; V: TRBV12-3/TRBV12-4
DNA: TGTGCCAGCAGCCCGGACGGCCGGGCCCGGCCCCAGCATTTT; CDR3: CASSPDGRARPQHF; length: 14; size: many; J: TRBJ1-5; D: NA; V: TRBV7-9
DNA: TGTGCCAGTAGCCCCCCGCGAGGTGCCCAGCATTTT; CDR3: CASSPPRGAQHF; length: 12; size: few; J: TRBJ1-5; D: NA; V: TRBV19
DNA: TGTGCCATCAGCGAAGTAGTCTCTGGAAACACCATATATTTT; CDR3: CAISEVVSGNTIYF; length: 14; size: NA; J: TRBJ1-3; D: NA; V: TRBV10-3
DNA: TGTGCCAGCAGCTTAAGCCGGGACAGGCTAGACAATCAGCCCCAGCATTTT; CDR3: CASSLSRDRLDNQPQHF; length: 17; size: many; J: TRBJ1-5; D: TRBD1; V: TRBV7-8
DNA: TGTGCCAGCAGTTTTGGGCAGGGGGCTCGGGAAGATGAGCAGTTCTTC; CDR3: CASSFGQGAREDEQFF; length: 16; size: NA; J: TRBJ2-1; D: TRBD1; V: TRBV28
DNA: TGTGCCAGCAGCCCCCCGGGGCCGGGGTTCAACATTCAGTACTTC; CDR3: CASSPPGPGFNIQYF; length: 15; size: NA; J: TRBJ2-4; D: NA; V: TRBV9
DNA: TGTGCCAGCAGCCAAGTCCGGGACAACAACTTC; CDR3: CASSQVRDNNF; length: 11; size: NA; J: TRBJ2-5; D: NA; V: TRBV2
DNA: TGTGCCTGGGCCGGGACAGGAGGCTACGAGCAGTACTTC; CDR3: CAWAGTGGYEQYF; length: 13; size: few; J: TRBJ2-7; D: TRBD1; V: TRBV30
DNA: TGTGCCACCAGTGACCCCGGGACAAAACTGTTTTTT; CDR3: CATSDPGTKLFF; length: 12; size: many; J: TRBJ1-4; D: NA; V: TRBV24-1
DNA: TGTGCCAGCAGCTTCGGACAGGCTAACGAGCAGTACTTC; CDR3: CASSFGQANEQYF; length: 13; size: few; J: TRBJ2-7; D: TRBD1; V: TRBV7-9
DNA: TGTGCCAGCAGTGAAGGGTTTGAAGCTTTCTTT; CDR3: CASSEGFEAFF; length: 11; size: few; J: TRBJ1-1; D: NA; V: TRBV25-1
DNA: TGTGCCAGCAGCCCAGGACGGATGAATCAGCCCCAGCATTTT; CDR3: CASSPGRMNQPQHF; length: 14; size: few; J: TRBJ1-5; D: NA; V: TRBV4-2
DNA: TGTGCCAGCAGCCAAGGGACATGGACAGGGGAGACCCAGTACTTC; CDR3: CASSQGTWTGETQYF; length: 15; size: many; J: TRBJ2-5; D: TRBD1; V: TRBV3-1
DNA: TGCGCCAGCAGCTTGGCCCGGACAGGGGATTTGGACTATGGCTACACCTTC; CDR3: CASSLARTGDLDYGYTF; length: 17; size: few; J: TRBJ1-2; D: TRBD1; V: TRBV5-1
DNA: TGTGCCTGGACTCGGGGGGCCGGGGAGCTGTTTTTT; CDR3: CAWTRGAGELFF; length: 12; size: many; J: TRBJ2-2; D: TRBD2; V: TRBV30
DNA: TGTGCCAGCAGTTTATCGTCACAGGGGGCAGATACGCAGTATTTT; CDR3: CASSLSSQGADTQYF; length: 15; size: once; J: TRBJ2-3; D: TRBD1; V: TRBV28
DNA: TGCGCCAGCAGTCCCGCGACTAGCGCGGGGGAGACCCAGTACTTC; CDR3: CASSPATSAGETQYF; length: 15; size: many; J: TRBJ2-5; D: TRBD2; V: TRBV5-1
DNA: TGCGCCAGCAGCGAGATAGGGGGCACCGGGGAGCTGTTTTTT; CDR3: CASSEIGGTGELFF; length: 14; size: few; J: TRBJ2-2; D: NA; V: TRBV5-1
DNA: TGTGCCAGCAGTTTAGGCCTATCAGGCCCCCAGCATTTT; CDR3: CASSLGLSGPQHF; length: 13; size: few; J: TRBJ1-5; D: NA; V: TRBV27